This T cell receptor beta chain emerged from a study of human T cells and chemical hapten exposure. Looking at the study overall: The patients, most of them female, presented with alopecia areata, totalis or universalis. Regarding the study as a whole: Having alopecia, the donors may differ immunologically from healthy people. The number of TCRs above 1 in 1000 frequency did not change after DPC sensitization.

This clonotype showed up many times. Its antigen is undetermined. As to time point: patch test 1, 2 weeks after DPC sensitization. The treatment denotes: therapeutic diphenylcyclopropenone sensitization with weekly scalp DPC. The study enrolled 18 to 70-year-old alopecia patients suitable for DPC. This CDR3 has 15 residues. Germline V gene data show CDR1 as MNHEY and CDR2 as SMNVEV (reference sequence). The V and J ends lost 7 bases and 3 bases respectively, with 19 bases between them. TCRdb re-called the RACE reads through MiXCR, storing one row per CDR3 protein. The table records roughly 360,000 distinct CDR3 sequences, 4% to 5.5% of them present only once.

Source: whole blood, taken in connection with sensitization to the hapten diphenylcyclopropenone (DPC). V and J are TRBV27 and TRBJ2-7; D possibly corresponds to TRBD2 (6 bases). The source of this sequence is a woman in her fifties or sixties with alopecia areata. Some clones in this sample may be carry-over from other donors' samples. CDR3 sequence reads: CASTKGFGTFYEQYF. The CDR3 DNA follows: TGTGCCAGCACCAAGGGTTTCGGGACTTTCTACGAGCAGTACTTC.